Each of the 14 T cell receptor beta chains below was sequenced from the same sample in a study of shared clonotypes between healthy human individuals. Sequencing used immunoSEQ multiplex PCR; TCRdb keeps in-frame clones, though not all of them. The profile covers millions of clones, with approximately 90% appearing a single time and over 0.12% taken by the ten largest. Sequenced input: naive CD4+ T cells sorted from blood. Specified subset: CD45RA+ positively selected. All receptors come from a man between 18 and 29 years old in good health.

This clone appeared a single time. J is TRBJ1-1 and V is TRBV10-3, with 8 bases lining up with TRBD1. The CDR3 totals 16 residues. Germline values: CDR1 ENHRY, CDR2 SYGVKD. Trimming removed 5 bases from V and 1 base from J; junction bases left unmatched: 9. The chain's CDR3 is CAISRTGTLANTEAFF. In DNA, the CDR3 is TGTGCCATCAGTAGGACAGGGACGTTGGCGAACACTGAAGCTTTCTTT.

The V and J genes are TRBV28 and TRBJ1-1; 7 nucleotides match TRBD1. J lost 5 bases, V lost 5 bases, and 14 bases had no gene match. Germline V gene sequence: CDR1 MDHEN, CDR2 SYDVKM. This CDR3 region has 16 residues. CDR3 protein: CASSPNLQGRRTEAFF. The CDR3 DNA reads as TGTGCCAGCAGTCCCAATCTACAGGGGCGGAGGACTGAAGCTTTCTTT.

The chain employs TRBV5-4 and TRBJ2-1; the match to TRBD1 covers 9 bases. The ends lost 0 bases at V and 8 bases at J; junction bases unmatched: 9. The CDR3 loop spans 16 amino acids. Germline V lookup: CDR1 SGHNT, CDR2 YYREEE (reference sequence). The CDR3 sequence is CASSLGDRESLHEQFF. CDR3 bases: TGTGCCAGCAGCTTGGGGGACAGGGAGTCTCTCCATGAGCAGTTCTTC.

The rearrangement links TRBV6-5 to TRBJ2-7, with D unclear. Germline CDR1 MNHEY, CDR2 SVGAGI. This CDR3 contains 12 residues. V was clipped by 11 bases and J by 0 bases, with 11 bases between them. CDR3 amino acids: CACRKDSYEQYF. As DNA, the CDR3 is TGTGCCTGCCGCAAGGACTCCTACGAGCAGTACTTC.

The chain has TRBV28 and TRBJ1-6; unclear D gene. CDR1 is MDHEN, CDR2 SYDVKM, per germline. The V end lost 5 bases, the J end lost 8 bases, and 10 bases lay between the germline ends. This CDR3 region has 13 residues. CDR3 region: CASSTVGDSPLHF. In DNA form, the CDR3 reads TGTGCCAGCAGTACCGTGGGAGATTCACCCCTCCACTTT.

The DNA for the CDR3 is TGCGCCAGCAGTGGTTTCGACGGCTTATTCTACGAGCAGTACTTC. Its protein is CASSGFDGLFYEQYF. The J gene is TRBJ2-7, the V gene TRBV10-2; D unclear. The V gene lost 4 bases and the J gene lost 3 bases, with 16 bases spanning the gap. This CDR3 has 15 residues. Germline V gene data show CDR1 as WSHSY and CDR2 as SAAADI.

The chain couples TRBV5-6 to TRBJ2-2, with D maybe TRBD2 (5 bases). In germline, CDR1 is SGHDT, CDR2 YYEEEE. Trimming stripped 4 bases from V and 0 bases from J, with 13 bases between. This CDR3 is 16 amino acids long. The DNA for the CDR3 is TGTGCCAGCAGCGGGCCGGGAATGGCGAACACCGGGGAGCTGTTTTTT. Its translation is CASSGPGMANTGELFF.

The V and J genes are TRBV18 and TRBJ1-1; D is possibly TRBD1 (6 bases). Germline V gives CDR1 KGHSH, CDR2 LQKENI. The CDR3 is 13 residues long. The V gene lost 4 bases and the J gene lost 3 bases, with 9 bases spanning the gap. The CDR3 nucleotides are TGTGCCAGCTCACTAGACAGGTACACTGAAGCTTTCTTT. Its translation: CASSLDRYTEAFF. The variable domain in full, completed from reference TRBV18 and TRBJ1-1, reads NAGVMQNPRHLVRRRGQEARLRCSPMKGHSHVYWYRQLPEEGLKFMVYLQKENIIDESGMPKERFSAEFPKEGPSILRIQQVVRGDSAAYFCASSLDRYTEAFFGQGTRLTVV.

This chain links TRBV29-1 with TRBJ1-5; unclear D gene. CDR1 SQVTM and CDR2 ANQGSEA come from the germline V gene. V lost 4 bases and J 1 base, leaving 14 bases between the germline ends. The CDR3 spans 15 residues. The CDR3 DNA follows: TGCAGCGTTGTCGGGAGTTCGATCAGCAATCAGCCCCAGCATTTT. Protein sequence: CSVVGSSISNQPQHF. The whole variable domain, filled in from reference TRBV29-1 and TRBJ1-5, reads SAVISQKPSRDICQRGTSLTIQCQVDSQVTMMFWYRQQPGQSLTLIATANQGSEATYESGFVIDKFPISRPNLTFSTLTVSNMSPEDSSIYLCSVVGSSISNQPQHFGDGTRLSIL.

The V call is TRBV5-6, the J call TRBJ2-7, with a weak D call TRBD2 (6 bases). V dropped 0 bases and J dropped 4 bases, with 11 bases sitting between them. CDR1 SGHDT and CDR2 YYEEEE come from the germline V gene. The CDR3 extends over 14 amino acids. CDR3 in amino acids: CASSLGGDYYEQYF. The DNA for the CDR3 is TGTGCCAGCAGCTTGGGCGGGGATTATTACGAGCAGTACTTC. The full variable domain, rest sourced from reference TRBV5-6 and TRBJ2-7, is DAGVTQSPTHLIKTRGQQVTLRCSPKSGHDTVSWYQQALGQGPQFIFQYYEEEERQRGNFPDRFSGHQFPNYSSELNVNALLLGDSALYLCASSLGGDYYEQYFGPGTRLTVT.

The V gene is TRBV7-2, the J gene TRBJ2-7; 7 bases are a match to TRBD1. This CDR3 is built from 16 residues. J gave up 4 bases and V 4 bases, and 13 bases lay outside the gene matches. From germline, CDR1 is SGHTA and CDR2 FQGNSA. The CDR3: CASSSPWGRGMYEQYF. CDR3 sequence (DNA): TGTGCCAGCAGCTCCCCTTGGGGCAGGGGGATGTACGAGCAGTACTTC. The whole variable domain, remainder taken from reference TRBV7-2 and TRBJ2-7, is GAGVSQSPSNKVTEKGKDVELRCDPISGHTALYWYRQSLGQGLEFLIYFQGNSAPDKSGLPSDRFSAERTGGSVSTLTIQRTQQEDSAVYLCASSSPWGRGMYEQYFGPGTRLTVT.

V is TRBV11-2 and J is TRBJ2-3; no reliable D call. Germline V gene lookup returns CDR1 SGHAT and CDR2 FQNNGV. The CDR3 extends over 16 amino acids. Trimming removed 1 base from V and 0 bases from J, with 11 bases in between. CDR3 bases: TGTGCCAGCAGCTTAGGATTAGCTGCTAGCACAGATACGCAGTATTTT. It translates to CASSLGLAASTDTQYF.

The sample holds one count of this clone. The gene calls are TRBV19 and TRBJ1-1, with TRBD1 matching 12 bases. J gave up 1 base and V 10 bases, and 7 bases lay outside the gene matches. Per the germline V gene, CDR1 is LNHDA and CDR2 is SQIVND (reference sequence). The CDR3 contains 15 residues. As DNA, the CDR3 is TGTGCCACTGGGACAGGGGGCCTTGGGAACACTGAAGCTTTCTTT. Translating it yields CATGTGGLGNTEAFF. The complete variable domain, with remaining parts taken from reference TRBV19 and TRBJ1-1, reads DGGITQSPKYLFRKEGQNVTLSCEQNLNHDAMYWYRQDPGQGLRLIYYSQIVNDFQKGDIAEGYSVSREKKESFPLTVTSAQKNPTAFYLCATGTGGLGNTEAFFGQGTRLTVV.

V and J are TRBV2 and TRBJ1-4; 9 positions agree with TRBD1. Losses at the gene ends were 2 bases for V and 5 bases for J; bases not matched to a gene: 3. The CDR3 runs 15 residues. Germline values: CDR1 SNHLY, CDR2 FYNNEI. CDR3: CASSEFGQGNEKLFF. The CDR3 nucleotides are TGTGCCAGCAGTGAATTTGGACAGGGGAATGAAAAACTGTTTTTT.